This paragraph covers one T cell receptor (beta chain) sequence. Antigen: not known. This sample stems from a study of T cell responses to AZD1222 COVID-19 vaccine. Study-wide points: Epitopes outside B.1.351 and B.1.1.7 mutated regions reportedly drew nearly half of spike TCRs.

Using immunoSEQ multiplex PCR, the repertoire was profiled, and TCRdb retains in-frame clones only, with some absent. Among 130,000 to 150,000 clones listed, around 91% were seen once. Trimming took off 7 bases at V and 1 base at J, with 7 bases between the two ends. Germline lookup yields CDR1 LNHDA and CDR2 SQIVND (reference sequence). CDR3 size: 12 residues. The chain employs TRBV19 and TRBJ1-2; no clear D. This sequence was found in an adult in good health. This sample comprised peripheral blood, obtained on day 0 of AZD1222 vaccination. DNA for the CDR3: TGTGCCAGTACAGCAGATAACTATGGCTACACCTTC. Translated: CASTADNYGYTF.